This TCR beta chain came from a study of OX40 agonist ivuxolimab in advanced cancers. Study-wide context: Ivuxolimab is an agonistic anti-OX40 (CD134) antibody, and patients were treated with it. Prior therapy, whether anti-PD-1, anti-PD-L1 or anti-CTLA-4, was allowed, and roughly 44% had some.

In germline, CDR1 is SEHNR, CDR2 FQNEAQ (reference sequence). This CDR3 is 14 amino acids long. V lost 4 bases to trimming and J lost 2 bases, with 11 bases between them. Findings and limits, study-wide: Partial responders dosed at 0.1-3.0 mg/kg displayed clonal expansion ranking among the lowest.

Of note for this clone: Its antigen is not identified.

Assay: immunoSEQ multiplex PCR; the TCRdb copy retains only in-frame clones and omits some. This sample carries about 40,000 clones, approximately 85% of them seen once, and the ten largest clones take around 17%. Source: CD4+ or CD8+ T cells sorted from blood, taken in a trial of the OX40 agonist ivuxolimab. This clonotype was obtained from an adult with an advanced solid tumor such as melanoma, head and neck, liver or kidney cancer. The chain recombines TRBV7-9 with TRBJ2-5, with D maybe TRBD2 (5 bases). The CDR3 loop reads CASSWEFPQETQYF. CDR3 nucleotide sequence: TGTGCCAGCAGCTGGGAGTTCCCACAAGAGACCCAGTACTTC.